This T cell receptor beta chain emerged from a study of CXCR4 blockade with PD-1 therapy in pancreatic cancer. Study-wide results and caveats: Tumor clonality averaged about 0.14 versus 0.05 in healthy blood, not predicting survival. Only TCRbeta chains were sequenced here. Clone frequency correlated with its number of distinct nucleotide rearrangements.

In the case of this clone: As yet, its antigen is unknown.

The protocol was immunoSEQ multiplex PCR, while the TCRdb copy is restricted to in-frame clones and leaves out a portion. The table has 1,000 or so clones, about two fifths seen once. No neoadjuvant therapy was given before resection to the patients supplying these archived tumor blocks. This CDR3 region has 15 residues. The germline V gene encodes CDR1 LNHDA and CDR2 SQIVND (reference sequence). V dropped 0 bases and J dropped 2 bases, with 11 bases sitting between them. Source material: tumor tissue. The receptor's source is a human donor with pancreatic ductal adenocarcinoma. The V call is TRBV19, the J call TRBJ2-7, with D perhaps TRBD1 (6 bases). The CDR3 DNA reads as TGTGCCAGTAGTATAGACACCGGGACAACCTACGAGCAGTACTTC. Translation: CASSIDTGTTYEQYF.